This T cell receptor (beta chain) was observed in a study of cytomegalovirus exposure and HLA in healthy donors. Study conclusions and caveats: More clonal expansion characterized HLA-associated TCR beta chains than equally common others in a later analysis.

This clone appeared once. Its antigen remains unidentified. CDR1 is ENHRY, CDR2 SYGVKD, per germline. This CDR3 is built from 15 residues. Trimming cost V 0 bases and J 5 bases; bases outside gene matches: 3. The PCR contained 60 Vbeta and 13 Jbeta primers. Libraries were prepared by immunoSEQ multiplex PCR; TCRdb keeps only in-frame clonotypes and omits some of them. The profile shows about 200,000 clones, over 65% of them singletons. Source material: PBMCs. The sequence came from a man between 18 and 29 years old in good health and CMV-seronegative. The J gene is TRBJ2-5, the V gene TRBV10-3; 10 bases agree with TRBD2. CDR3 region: CAISESASGSETQYF. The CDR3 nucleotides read TGTGCCATCAGTGAGTCTGCTAGCGGGAGTGAGACCCAGTACTTC.